The text below deals with one TCR beta chain. This specimen belongs to a study of blood T cell repertoires in COVID-19. Sequencing used immunoSEQ multiplex PCR; TCRdb keeps in-frame clones, though not all of them. The sample has around 300,000 clones, about 89% seen once. With V trimmed by 1 base and J by 6 bases, 12 bases remained unmatched. The CDR3 length is 18 residues. Germline lookup yields CDR1 LNHDA and CDR2 SQIVND (reference sequence). All recovered Cohort 3 donors got two negative PCRs, got clearance, or saw symptom resolution. This TCR was sampled from a woman in her 30s who had recovered from COVID-19. The source material was PBMCs or T cells enriched from blood (not recorded which). The rearrangement links TRBV19 to TRBJ2-1, with 10 positions matching TRBD1. CDR3 residues: CASSIGFWRTGGGNEQFF. The CDR3 region has the DNA TGTGCCAGTAGTATAGGATTTTGGAGGACAGGGGGTGGCAATGAGCAGTTCTTC.